This TCR beta chain was identified during a study of Graves' ophthalmopathy and Graves' hyperthyroidism. Hyperthyroidism counted as stable given no ophthalmopathy within 18 months of follow-up. Study-level findings and limits: Between ophthalmopathy and stable hyperthyroidism, a 13-signature model drew a separation with roughly 85% sensitivity and 81.08% specificity. Blood contained most expanded thyroid clonotypes exceeding 0.001 frequency.

A word on this clonotype: The antigen is undetermined. This may be a read error, as it is one base from a much larger clone.

Amplified TCR beta CDR3 regions were obtained using RNA transcripts as template. Investigators did first-round RT-PCR with HTBI primers, then second-round multiplex PCR. Using its own MiXCR run on the multiplex PCR reads, TCRdb lists one record per CDR3 protein. The sample holds hundreds of thousands of distinct CDR3 sequences, 22% seen once. The germline V gene encodes CDR1 LNHNV and CDR2 YYDKDF (reference sequence). The CDR3 length is 15 residues. V and J are TRBV15 and TRBJ1-6, with D tentatively TRBD1 (5 bases). The sequence came from a woman in her late teens or twenties with stable Graves' hyperthyroidism. Some clones in this sample may be carry-over from other donors' samples. Material for sequencing was peripheral blood. The CDR3 DNA follows: TGTGCCACCAGCAGAGATAGCAGGGCAGGGTCACACCTCCACTTT. This gives the protein CATSRDSRAGSHLHF.